The rows below give T cell receptor beta chains drawn from one sample of a study of blood T cell repertoires in COVID-19. Sequencing used immunoSEQ multiplex PCR; TCRdb keeps in-frame clones, though not all of them. This table has about 48,000 clones, about 84% appearing once. Sequences were obtained from peripheral blood. All receptors derive from a woman in her sixties or seventies with acute or convalescent COVID-19. Each CDR3 is given with its conserved first and last residue. The order of the fields is D gene, clone size, V gene, J gene, CDR3 protein, CDR3 DNA. The D gene is left open where the match is weak. Rows give clone size only sometimes, using once, few, many, or a class for an expanded clone.

>-|-|TRBV9|TRBJ1-2
CASSVDNREGGGYTF
TGTGCCAGCAGCGTAGATAATAGGGAGGGTGGTGGCTACACCTTC
>-|-|TRBV15|TRBJ2-7
CATSRVSGGSYEQYF
TGTGCCACCAGCAGAGTGTCCGGGGGCTCCTACGAGCAGTACTTC
>-|-|TRBV10-3|TRBJ1-5
CAIRPGGENNQPQHF
TGTGCCATCAGACCTGGGGGGGAAAACAATCAGCCCCAGCATTTT
>-|-|TRBV29-1|TRBJ2-1
CSVGDFYNEQFF
TGCAGCGTTGGGGACTTCTACAATGAGCAGTTCTTC
>TRBD1|-|TRBV4-3|TRBJ2-7
CASSDPRQGNEQYF
TGCGCCAGCAGCGACCCCCGACAGGGCAACGAGCAGTACTTC
>TRBD2|-|TRBV4-3|TRBJ2-7
CASSQDHTGGGFYEQYF
TGCGCCAGCAGCCAAGATCATACGGGAGGAGGTTTTTACGAGCAGTACTTC
>TRBD1|-|TRBV5-6|TRBJ2-2
CASSGRDRFNTGELFF
TGTGCCAGCAGCGGCCGGGACAGATTTAACACCGGGGAGCTGTTTTTT
>TRBD2|-|TRBV9|TRBJ2-5
CASSVGGRREETQYF
TGTGCCAGCAGCGTAGGCGGGAGGAGGGAGGAGACCCAGTACTTC
>-|-|TRBV6-5|TRBJ2-5
CASSSYRADYF
TGTGCCAGCAGTTCTTACAGGGCCGATTACTTC
>TRBD1|few|TRBV11-2|TRBJ1-2
CASSSLRDRTLANYGYTF
TGTGCCAGCAGCTCACTCCGGGACAGGACACTAGCTAACTATGGCTACACCTTC
>TRBD1|-|TRBV2|TRBJ1-6
CASSGQGNSPLHF
TGTGCCAGCAGTGGACAGGGTAATTCACCCCTCCACTTT
>TRBD2|few|TRBV5-4|TRBJ2-1
CASMDKSGGSYNEQFF
TGTGCCAGCATGGATAAAAGCGGGGGTTCCTACAATGAGCAGTTCTTC
>-|-|TRBV11-2|TRBJ1-3
CASRSGGGISGNTIYF
TGTGCCAGCAGGAGCGGGGGAGGGATCTCTGGAAACACCATATATTTT
>-|-|TRBV9|TRBJ1-6
CASSVHRDSPLHF
TGTGCCAGCAGCGTGCACAGGGATTCACCCCTCCACTTT
>-|-|TRBV2|TRBJ2-1
CAVVPSNNEQFF
TGTGCCGTAGTACCCTCCAACAATGAGCAGTTCTTC
>TRBD2|-|TRBV14|TRBJ2-7
CASTGGGVPYEQYF
TGTGCCAGCACCGGGGGGGGAGTACCCTACGAGCAGTACTTC
>-|-|TRBV28|TRBJ2-1
CASSLLPSRDSYNEQFF
TGTGCCAGCAGTTTACTCCCCTCGCGGGACAGTTACAATGAGCAGTTCTTC
>TRBD1|few|TRBV5-6|TRBJ1-4
CASSVTGGADEKLFF
TGTGCCAGCAGCGTGACAGGGGGCGCGGATGAAAAACTGTTTTTT
>-|few|TRBV27|TRBJ2-7
CASSSSSGEQYF
TGTGCCAGCAGTTCCTCGTCAGGAGAGCAGTACTTC
>-|-|TRBV2|TRBJ1-2
CASSVLYGYTF
TGTGCCAGCAGTGTCCTCTATGGCTACACCTTC
>-|once|TRBV5-1|TRBJ2-2
CASSSGRGSSNTGELFF
TGCGCCAGCAGCTCGGGGAGGGGGTCCTCGAACACCGGGGAGCTGTTTTTT
>TRBD1|-|TRBV29-1|TRBJ1-6
CSVKEDRVNSPLHF
TGCAGCGTTAAGGAGGACAGGGTCAATTCACCCCTCCACTTT
>-|-|TRBV30|TRBJ1-5
CAWSRESHQPQHF
TGTGCCTGGAGCAGGGAAAGCCATCAGCCCCAGCATTTT
>-|-|TRBV7-2|TRBJ1-5
CASSLDRDQPQHF
TGTGCCAGCAGTCTTGACAGAGATCAGCCCCAGCATTTT
>TRBD1|-|TRBV7-8|TRBJ1-1
CASSSVDFLGQENTEAFF
TGTGCCAGCAGCTCCGTCGACTTTTTGGGACAGGAGAACACTGAAGCTTTCTTT
>-|-|TRBV19|TRBJ2-7
CASSMVTGSYEQYF
TGTGCCAGTAGTATGGTGACGGGCTCCTACGAGCAGTACTTC
>TRBD1|-|TRBV5-1|TRBJ1-2
CASSPPEGAYGYTF
TGCGCCAGCAGCCCCCCCGAGGGGGCGTATGGCTACACCTTC
>-|once|TRBV7-9|TRBJ2-7
CASSLAGGSVVYEQYF
TGTGCCAGCAGCTTAGCAGGCGGTAGCGTGGTATACGAGCAGTACTTC
>TRBD1|few|TRBV11-2|TRBJ1-1
CASSLTTGGIDTEAFF
TGTGCCAGCAGCTTAACAACAGGGGGCATCGACACTGAAGCTTTCTTT
>TRBD1|-|TRBV2|TRBJ1-2
CASSFGTGLGYTF
TGTGCCAGCAGCTTCGGGACAGGCCTCGGCTACACCTTC
>TRBD1|-|TRBV5-1|TRBJ2-3
CASSSGQGFGDTQYF
TGCGCCAGCAGCTCAGGACAGGGTTTTGGAGATACGCAGTATTTT
>TRBD2|-|TRBV5-6|TRBJ2-7
CASSPDASGFLSSYEQYF
TGTGCCAGCAGCCCGGACGCTAGCGGGTTTCTCAGCTCCTACGAGCAGTACTTC
>TRBD2|-|TRBV19|TRBJ2-2
CASSVSGSFNTGELFF
TGTGCCAGTAGTGTTAGCGGGAGTTTTAACACCGGGGAGCTGTTTTTT
>TRBD1|-|TRBV12-3/TRBV12-4|TRBJ2-1
CASSRIGQAEFF
TGTGCCAGCAGTCGAATTGGACAGGCGGAGTTCTTC
>-|-|TRBV7-3|TRBJ1-1
CASSLQGRSTEAFF
TGTGCCAGCAGCTTACAGGGAAGAAGCACTGAAGCTTTCTTT
>-|-|TRBV5-1|TRBJ2-3
CASSLAGTNTDTQYF
TGCGCCAGCAGCTTGGCTGGGACAAACACAGATACGCAGTATTTT
>-|once|TRBV6-5|TRBJ2-7
CASRRGWDNSNEQYF
TGTGCCAGCAGGCGAGGGTGGGACAATTCAAACGAGCAGTACTTC
>-|-|TRBV6-1|TRBJ1-2
CASSELTVTIGYTF
TGTGCCAGCAGTGAATTGACCGTCACTATTGGCTACACCTTC
>TRBD1|-|TRBV6-5|TRBJ1-2
CASRQTGGYGYTF
TGTGCCAGCAGGCAAACAGGGGGCTATGGCTACACCTTC
>TRBD1|-|TRBV18|TRBJ2-5
CASSTGRWETQYF
TGTGCCAGCTCGACAGGGCGGTGGGAGACCCAGTACTTC
>TRBD2|few|TRBV5-1|TRBJ2-5
CASSLGGRAKGETQYF
TGCGCCAGCAGCTTGGGAGGGAGGGCCAAAGGCGAGACCCAGTACTTC
>-|-|TRBV29-1|TRBJ2-3
CSVPADTQYF
TGCAGCGTCCCCGCGGATACGCAGTATTTT
>-|-|TRBV29-1|TRBJ2-7
CSVGGRTSLYEQYF
TGCAGCGTTGGGGGGAGAACTAGCCTCTACGAGCAGTACTTC
>-|-|TRBV11-2|TRBJ1-6
CASSPPGSYNSPLHF
TGTGCCAGCAGCCCACCGGGGTCCTATAATTCACCCCTCCACTTT